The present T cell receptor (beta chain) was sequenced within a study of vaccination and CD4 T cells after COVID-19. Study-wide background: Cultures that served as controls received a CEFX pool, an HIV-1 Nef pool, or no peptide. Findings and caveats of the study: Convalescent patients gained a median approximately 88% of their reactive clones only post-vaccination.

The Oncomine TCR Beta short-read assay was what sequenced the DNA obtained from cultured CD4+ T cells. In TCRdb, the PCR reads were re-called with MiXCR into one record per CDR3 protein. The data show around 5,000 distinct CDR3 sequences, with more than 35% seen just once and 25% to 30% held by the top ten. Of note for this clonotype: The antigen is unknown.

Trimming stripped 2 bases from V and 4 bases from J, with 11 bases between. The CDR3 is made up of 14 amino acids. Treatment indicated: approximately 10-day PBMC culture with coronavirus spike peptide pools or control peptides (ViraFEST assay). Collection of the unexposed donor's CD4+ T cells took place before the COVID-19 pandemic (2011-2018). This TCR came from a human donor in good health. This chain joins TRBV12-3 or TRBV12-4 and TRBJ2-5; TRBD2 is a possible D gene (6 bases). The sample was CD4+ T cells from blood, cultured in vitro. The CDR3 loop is CASSLSGAGETQYF. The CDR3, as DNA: TGTGCCAGCAGTTTATCGGGAGCTGGAGAGACCCAGTACTTC.